The clone carrying this T cell receptor beta chain was counted only a few times. Its antigen is currently unknown. This CDR3 is 12 amino acids long. From germline, CDR1 is SGHTA and CDR2 FQGNSA. V was pared by 0 bases and J by 6 bases, with 6 bases between. This specimen comes from a study of T-cell memory formation after mild COVID-19. Looking at the study overall: Clusters were largely donor specific. Overall study findings and caveats: Several responding clones turned up in pre-infection memory, indicating that cross-reactive memory may have taken part. Second-wave clones that peaked on day 37 lacked confirmed SARS-CoV-2 specificity.

Constant-segment primers and 5'RACE yielded cDNA libraries for TCR alpha and TCR beta, each carrying sample barcodes and UMIs. TCRdb re-called the 5' RACE reads through MiXCR, storing one row per CDR3 protein. The profile shows just over 200,000 distinct CDR3 sequences, over 9% of them singletons. This sequence was found in a young man who had mild COVID-19 (a few samples of this study predate the infection). Cell type and time point are not known. The rearrangement uses TRBV7-2 and TRBJ2-7; D gene ambiguous. Sequencing input: PBMCs or a T cell subset sorted from them (not recorded which). The CDR3 protein is CASSLAPGEQYV. The CDR3 DNA reads as TGTGCCAGCAGCTTAGCGCCTGGCGAGCAGTACGTC.